The sequence of this T cell receptor beta chain was determined in a study of T cell repertoires in cytomegalovirus infection. In the study overall: Based on public TCR beta signatures, there were indications of CMV infection and of a matching HLA type.

There are a few counts of this clonotype. The target antigen is unknown. Trimming took off 0 bases at V and 7 bases at J, with 13 bases between the two ends. The CDR3 extends over 14 amino acids. From germline, CDR1 is LGHNA and CDR2 YSLEER. Via MiXCR, TCRdb re-called the reads, giving one row per CDR3 protein. Of 300,000 to 400,000 distinct CDR3 sequences in the sample, around 18% were seen once. Overall study findings and caveats: Carriage of CMV together with the relevant HLA was identifiable through cumulative public TCR beta family frequency. What dominated the ex vivo response were HLA-C-restricted CMV-specific TCR beta clonotypes.

The sequence was obtained from a human donor in good health (CMV status not recorded). Some clones in this sample may be carry-over from other donors' samples. The chain joins TRBV4-3 to TRBJ2-7; the D gene could be TRBD1 or TRBD2 (5 bases each). The sequencing input was PBMCs. CDR3 region: CASSQDPRGEEQYF. In nucleotides, the CDR3 is TGCGCCAGCAGCCAAGATCCGAGAGGGGAGGAGCAGTACTTC.